The sequence of this TCR beta chain was determined in a study of cytomegalovirus exposure and HLA in healthy donors. Overall study findings and caveats: One variant, a missense change in DCLRE1C, was linked in a later analysis to TCR beta V- and J-gene trimming.

It was with 60 Vbeta and 13 Jbeta primers that the PCR ran. Profiling relied on immunoSEQ multiplex PCR, and the TCRdb table lists in-frame clones only, not all of them. The sample has about 200,000 clones, 86% seen once; the top ten hold around 0.34%. V lost 3 bases and J 0 bases, leaving 18 bases between the germline ends. CDR1 is MDHEN, CDR2 SYDVKM, per germline. The CDR3 consists of 17 residues. A word on this clone: Its target is not known.

The donors gave bone marrow, and they were healthy. Sequencing input: PBMCs. The receptor was derived from a woman under 40 in good health and CMV-seronegative. The rearrangement joins TRBV28 to TRBJ2-7, with D unclear. CDR3 in DNA: TGTGCCAGCAGTTTGGCCCGGTCTAGTTTCACCTCCTACGAGCAGTACTTC. Translated: CASSLARSSFTSYEQYF.